This TCR beta chain stems from a study of shared clonotypes between healthy human individuals. Study-wide results and limits: Researchers sampled only blood; tissue repertoires likely differ.

The investigators split CD4+ cells into a CD45RA+ naive subset and a CD45RA-negative memory subset. A remark on this clone: Its specificity is unknown.

Data came from immunoSEQ multiplex PCR; TCRdb stores just in-frame clones and leaves some out. The table includes around 700,000 clones, 55% to 75% detected once. The CDR3 totals 15 residues. Per the germline V gene, CDR1 is MDHEN and CDR2 is SYDVKM. The germline V and J ends were trimmed by 6 bases and 1 base, with 12 bases remaining between them. The sequencing sample was made of memory CD4+ T cells sorted from blood. Subset of the sample: CD45RA-negative fraction. The chain combines TRBV28 with TRBJ2-2, with D maybe TRBD1 (6 bases). The sequence was collected from a young woman in good health. CDR3 sequence: CASRTPGVNTGELFF. The CDR3 nucleotides are TGTGCCAGCAGAACTCCAGGGGTGAACACCGGGGAGCTGTTTTTT.